This T cell receptor beta chain is from a study of T cells in Graves' hyperthyroidism and ophthalmopathy (dated 2019 in TCRdb). Regarding the complete study: Peripheral blood was sampled at the time of initial diagnosis, prior to any treatment. TCR V-J signatures able to tell the groups apart were searched for in a discovery cohort of 90 to 100 patients, of whom 43 had Graves' ophthalmopathy and roughly 57 had stable Graves' hyperthyroidism. An independent validation cohort of under 20 hyperthyroidism patients and approximately 17 patients who later progressed to ophthalmopathy tested prospective prediction of ophthalmopathy. The 100 discovery patients were randomly split 7:3 into training and test sets. Thyroid tissue and blood T-cell repertoires from roughly 6 Graves' hyperthyroidism patients were also compared in the study. After sampling, hyperthyroidism patients received methimazole starting at 30 mg daily, and ophthalmopathy patients received high-dose intravenous methylprednisolone. TCR Vbeta CDR3 sequencing of 135 peripheral blood samples (43 ophthalmopathy, about 80 hyperthyroidism and around 17 progressor patients) is reported in the paper. Broad study findings and their caveats: In validation, the model predicted progression to ophthalmopathy with 60% to 71% sensitivity and over 72% specificity, a median of approximately 6.7 months before onset. Most expanded thyroid clonotypes (frequency above 0.001) were also detected in blood, a finding suggesting that blood repertoires may reflect thyroid immune responses. Sample size was not statistically predetermined, and blinding of investigators to group allocation was not performed. Ophthalmopathy was separated from stable hyperthyroidism by a 13 V-J signature model, with approximately 85% sensitivity and 81% to 82% specificity obtained in cross-validation and 80%/75% obtained in testing.

The TCR beta CDR3 regions were amplified from the RNA transcripts. A first-round RT-PCR of the TCR CDR3 used the HTBI primer set with the Qiagen OneStep RT-PCR kit. The libraries were constructed in a second round of multiplex PCR and then size-selected and purified. Libraries were sequenced paired-end with 100 bp reads on an Illumina HiSeq2000. On the authors' methods: SOAPnuke was used to process the raw data, with reads discarded if the reads contained adapters or uncalled bases, had a mean Phred below 15, or lacked an exact constant-primer or identifier match. High-quality paired reads were merged using COPE v1.2.5, and each unique nucleotide sequence was defined as a clonotype. Clonotypes were aligned to IMGT TRBV, TRBD and TRBJ reference segments using MiTCR v1.1. The analysis was restricted to V-J combinations with a frequency above 0.0001, which together covered just over 98% of the repertoires. A TCS score was defined as the ratio of F50 (clonal expansion) to E x V (chaos), with BLOSUM62-based TCRdist applied between CDR3 peptides within each V-J. Welch's t-statistics and random forest reduced 500 to 650 V-J features to 13, which were used in a naive Bayes classifier (R e1071). TCRdb took the public reads, trimmed them with fastp at Q25, ran MiXCR for clone calling and kept in-frame beta chains. For every CDR3 protein sequence, its rows merge into one entry that carries the most common genes and DNA. None of the V and J calls come from the authors' own analysis; TCRdb made them. The sample contains hundreds of thousands of distinct CDR3 sequences, over 12% of them found a single time. The ten largest make up about 13% of the sample.

Moderately to severely active disease, a Clinical Activity Score of at least 3, a NOSPECS grade of at least 4, and a duration under 3 months were present in ophthalmopathy patients. Any patient with an uncontrolled infection, another autoimmune disease, pregnancy or lactation was excluded. Diagnoses were established on the basis of clinical symptoms, serum thyroxine and TRAb, thyroid ultrasound, and orbital computed tomography. PBMCs were separated from roughly 10 ml of fresh peripheral blood using Ficoll-Paque density gradient centrifugation. Total RNA was extracted with Trizol reagent, and quality was checked on an Agilent 2100 Bioanalyzer. There are a few counts of this clonotype. There is no known antigen for this receptor. Within one base of it there is no much larger clone, and no base qualities were kept. CDR1 is given as MNHNS and CDR2 as SASEGT, both from the germline V gene. Germline trimming amounts to 7 bases on V and 5 bases on J, with 8 as the count of junction bases outside the gene matches. The CDR3 holds 14 amino acids from the cysteine to the phenylalanine. CDR3 DNA only is kept here, 42 bases in frame from base 1.

The sample was blood. This chain is built from TRBV6-1 and TRBJ2-7; 10 of the junction bases match TRBD1. The sequence came from a man aged 18 to 29 with Graves' ophthalmopathy. The CDR3 protein: CASIWTGGTHEQYF. The bases are TGTGCCAGCATATGGACAGGGGGTACTCACGAGCAGTACTTC.